This TCR beta chain appears in the sequencing data of a study of regulatory T cells in long-lasting Graves disease. This clonotype was recorded at least ten times. Its specificity is unknown. The time point denotes: persistent/refractory GD, antithyroid drugs over 5 years with positive TRAb. After RNA was extracted from PBMCs, the TCR library was made from it. Per American Thyroid Association guidelines, Graves' disease was diagnosed. There are 17 residues in the CDR3. The germline CDR1 and CDR2 sequences are SQVTM and ANQGSEA. V shed 0 bases and J shed 3 bases, with 20 bases lying between them. The TCR beta library used iRepertoire HTBI primers with Arm-PCR amplification of CDR3. A single record per CDR3 protein comes from TCRdb applying MiXCR to the multiplex PCR reads. The sample has roughly 500,000 distinct CDR3 sequences; around a fifth are singletons. Findings of the study overall: Comparison showed that persistent patients shared more public clonotypes (2,741) than new patients (nearly 1,000).

The sequencing used peripheral blood mononuclear cells (PBMCs), collected when the disease was refractory, from a patient treated with antithyroid drugs. This chain links TRBV29-1 with TRBJ2-5; perhaps TRBD2 as D (5 bases). The TCR originated in a female donor with Graves disease. In DNA, the CDR3 is TGCAGCGTTGAAGATCGTTACGAGGGCCCGGCGGAAGAGACCCAGTACTTC. It encodes CSVEDRYEGPAEETQYF.